The 15 T cell receptor beta chains given below trace back to one sample, sequenced in a study of blood T cell repertoires in COVID-19. Some clones are missing from TCRdb's copy, which holds only in-frame ones; the method was immunoSEQ multiplex PCR. The sample has a few hundred thousand clones, 84% seen once. Source material: peripheral blood. The receptors here all came from a woman in her sixties with acute or convalescent COVID-19.

This clone was detected only once. The rearrangement links TRBV2 to TRBJ2-1; tentatively, D is TRBD2 (5 bases). The germline V gene has CDR1 SNHLY and CDR2 FYNNEI. This CDR3 is built from 16 residues. V was cut by 4 bases and J by 0 bases, with 13 bases left in between. CDR3 region: CASSVRTTSSYNEQFF. CDR3 bases: TGTGCCAGCAGTGTTAGAACTACTAGCTCCTACAATGAGCAGTTCTTC.

This sequence joins TRBV2 and TRBJ1-2; no reliable D call. Per the germline V gene, CDR1 is SNHLY and CDR2 is FYNNEI. The germline V and J ends were trimmed by 11 bases and 4 bases, with 11 bases remaining between them. This CDR3 is built from 11 residues. As DNA, the CDR3 is TGTGCCGACCCCGGGAGCTATGGCTACACCTTC. Translation: CADPGSYGYTF.

The chain carries TRBV28 and TRBJ1-2; D possibly corresponds to TRBD1 (6 bases). CDR3 length: 14 amino acids. The V end lost 7 bases, the J end lost 0 bases, and 12 bases lay between the germline ends. In germline, CDR1 is MDHEN, CDR2 SYDVKM. The CDR3 DNA is TGTGCCAGCAATGGACAGCGAGCTAACTATGGCTACACCTTC. It translates to CASNGQRANYGYTF.

The J gene is TRBJ2-3, the V gene TRBV7-2; 8 bases map to TRBD2. This CDR3 is 17 amino acids long. From germline, CDR1 is SGHTA and CDR2 FQGNSA. V dropped 3 bases and J dropped 4; count of bases not matched to a gene: 12. The CDR3 is CASSFGRGVGIADTQYF. The CDR3 region has the DNA TGTGCCAGCAGCTTTGGGCGGGGGGTCGGTATTGCAGATACGCAGTATTTT.

The V gene is TRBV6-5, the J gene TRBJ2-4, with 7 bases that match TRBD1. The CDR3 covers 16 residues. Germline V gene sequence: CDR1 MNHEY, CDR2 SVGAGI. V gave up 0 bases and J gave up 4 bases; unmatched junction bases: 6. For the CDR3, the DNA is TGTGCCAGCAGTTACTCTCTTGGGACAGCTAAAAACATTCAGTACTTC. Protein product: CASSYSLGTAKNIQYF.

This sequence joins TRBV7-2 and TRBJ2-7, with 8 nucleotides matching TRBD2. Germline V lookup: CDR1 SGHTA, CDR2 FQGNSA. Trimming took 1 base from V and 2 from J; bases not matched to a gene: 4. The CDR3 sequence is 15 residues long. The CDR3 is CASSLEGLETYEQYF. In nucleotides, the CDR3 is TGTGCCAGCAGCTTAGAGGGACTAGAAACCTACGAGCAGTACTTC.

The chain combines TRBV19 with TRBJ2-1; TRBD2 matches 16 bases. The CDR3 has 19 amino acids. With 4 bases clipped from V and 0 bases from J, the junction kept 6 bases outside the gene matches. Germline loops: CDR1 LNHDA, CDR2 SQIVND (reference sequence). The CDR3 DNA reads as TGTGCCAGTAGTAGGGGACTAGCGGGGGGGACAGGCTCCTACAATGAGCAGTTCTTC. Translating gives CASSRGLAGGTGSYNEQFF.

The J gene is TRBJ1-4, the V gene TRBV6-6; 9 bases match TRBD1. The J segment lost 0 bases and the V segment lost 5 bases, leaving 13 bases of the junction unmatched. Germline-derived CDR1 and CDR2 are MNHNY and SVGAGI (reference sequence). This CDR3 is 19 amino acids long. CDR3: CASSLLRGTGLSTNEKLFF. CDR3 bases: TGTGCCAGCAGTCTCCTTCGTGGGACAGGGCTTTCAACTAATGAAAAACTGTTTTTT.

The V and J genes are TRBV7-9 and TRBJ1-1; TRBD1 aligns across 9 bases. Germline assignment: CDR1 SEHNR and CDR2 FQNEAQ (reference sequence). The length of the CDR3 is 15 residues. J lost 9 bases, V lost 2 bases, and 10 bases had no gene match. The CDR3 region is CASSLNLGQGIKAFF. DNA for the CDR3: TGTGCCAGCAGCTTAAATCTAGGACAGGGGATTAAAGCTTTCTTT.

The chain recombines TRBV5-1 with TRBJ1-1; D uncertain. V gave up 6 bases and J gave up 1 base, with 16 bases separating them. Germline V CDR1 and CDR2: SGHRS, YFSETQ. The CDR3 has 15 residues. CDR3 bases: TGCGCCAGCACCCAGGAGGCGCAGGCGAACACTGAAGCTTTCTTT. As protein: CASTQEAQANTEAFF.

In its sample, this clone was seen once. V and J are TRBV6-1 and TRBJ2-2; weak D call: TRBD2 (6 bases). Trimming left V 0 bases short and J 6 bases short, with 11 bases between. Germline V gene sequence: CDR1 MNHNS, CDR2 SASEGT. CDR3 length: 15 residues. The CDR3 region is CASSEAGGYSGELFF. In DNA, the CDR3 is TGTGCCAGCAGTGAAGCTGGGGGGTACTCCGGGGAGCTGTTTTTT.

The rearrangement joins TRBV2 to TRBJ1-1, with 8 nucleotides matching TRBD1. The CDR3 has 14 amino acids. Looked up from germline, CDR1 is SNHLY and CDR2 is FYNNEI. V trimming: 6 bases; J trimming: 6 bases; junction bases outside the gene matches: 9. CDR3 sequence: CASRSRQGTAEAFF. For the CDR3, the DNA is TGTGCCAGCAGGTCAAGACAGGGGACAGCTGAAGCTTTCTTT. Together with reference TRBV2 and TRBJ1-1, the CDR3 gives the full variable domain: EPEVTQTPSHQVTQMGQEVILRCVPISNHLYFYWYRQILGQKVEFLVSFYNNEISEKSEIFDDQFSVERPDGSNFTLKIRSTKLEDSAMYFCASRSRQGTAEAFFGQGTRLTVV.

The chain carries TRBV5-8 and TRBJ1-5; no clear D gene. The CDR3 spans 12 residues. Between the trimmed V and J ends, which lost 1 base and 4 bases, there was a span of 3 bases. Germline V lookup: CDR1 SGHTS, CDR2 YDEGEE. In DNA, the CDR3 is TGTGCCAGCAGCTTGTATAATCAGCCCCAGCATTTT. It translates to CASSLYNQPQHF.

The rearrangement links TRBV4-1 to TRBJ2-7; 8 nucleotides align to TRBD1. The CDR3 is 15 residues long. Trimming at V came to 0 bases and at J to 3 bases, leaving 4 bases not matched to a gene. Germline-derived CDR1 and CDR2 are MGHRA and YSYEKL. CDR3 sequence: CASSQDGQGFYEQYF. The CDR3, as DNA: TGCGCCAGCAGCCAAGACGGACAGGGTTTCTACGAGCAGTACTTC.

The rearrangement uses TRBV7-9 and TRBJ2-2; 7 bases are a match to TRBD1. Germline V gives CDR1 SEHNR, CDR2 FQNEAQ (reference sequence). V shed 4 bases, J shed 9 bases, and the junction held 5 bases outside the gene matches. This CDR3 spans 13 amino acids. The CDR3: CASSSRQGRELFF. Written as DNA, the CDR3 is TGTGCCAGCAGCTCAAGACAGGGCCGGGAGCTGTTTTTT.